The 4 T cell receptor beta chains below all came from one sample that was sequenced in a study of cytotoxic CD8 clonotypes in ibrutinib-treated CLL. Method: immunoSEQ multiplex PCR; TCRdb's copy keeps in-frame clones and lacks some. This table holds about 140,000 clones, 70% to 90% found once. This material consisted of PBMCs, taken after 36 months of ibrutinib treatment. Receptor source: a human donor with chronic lymphocytic leukemia.

V is TRBV6-5 and J is TRBJ2-7, with 7 bases lining up with TRBD2. Germline lookup yields CDR1 MNHEY and CDR2 SVGAGI. V dropped 9 bases and J dropped 6; count of bases not matched to a gene: 14. The length of the CDR3 is 14 residues. The DNA for the CDR3 is TGTGCCAGTCTTATCAGGCTAGCGGAACTCGAGCAGTACTTC. Its protein is CASLIRLAELEQYF.

V is TRBV10-1 and J is TRBJ2-7; D tentatively reads TRBD1 or TRBD2 (5 bases each). The CDR3 is 16 residues long. Trimming cost V 0 bases and J 2 bases, with 14 bases left between them. Germline V gene data show CDR1 as WNHNN and CDR2 as SYGVQD (reference sequence). Here the CDR3 reads CASSESMSGRTYEQYF. In DNA, the CDR3 is TGCGCCAGCAGTGAGTCGATGTCGGGGCGGACCTACGAGCAGTACTTC.

The chain uses TRBV2 and TRBJ1-1; D ambiguous. CDR1 SNHLY and CDR2 FYNNEI come from the germline V gene. V lost 7 bases and J 0 bases, leaving 3 bases between the germline ends. CDR3 size: 11 residues. The CDR3 sequence: CASNLNTEAFF. CDR3 in DNA: TGTGCCAGCAACTTGAACACTGAAGCTTTCTTT.

V gene TRBV19 combines with J gene TRBJ1-1; tentative D call: TRBD1 (6 bases). V was trimmed by 0 bases and J by 5 bases, leaving 19 bases between them. Germline V CDR1 and CDR2: LNHDA, SQIVND (reference sequence). The CDR3 length is 17 residues. CDR3: CASSIEGIGGQRTEAFF. CDR3 coding DNA: TGTGCCAGTAGTATAGAGGGCATCGGGGGCCAAAGAACTGAAGCTTTCTTT.